What follows is one T cell receptor beta chain and its context. Its antigen target is currently unknown. No base quality values were provided; no much bigger clone lies one nucleotide off. Taken from cysteine to phenylalanine, the CDR3 has 14 residues. Only the CDR3 portion is preserved as DNA: 42 bases, with reading frame beginning at the first base. From a lookup of the germline V gene, CDR1 and CDR2 are MNHNS and SASEGT. V loses 6 bases of germline sequence and J loses 4 bases, and the interval between the two ends is 15 bases. This record comes from a study of cytomegalovirus exposure and HLA in healthy donors listed by TCRdb under 2017. About the study as a whole: An earlier analysis of some 550 of the donors reported 250 to 300 Gb of sequence data and roughly 110 million unique TCR beta sequences from about 179 million T cells. Around 320 gigabases of sequencing data and approximately 85 million unique TCR sequences were included in an early release covering roughly 600 HLA-typed donors. The genetic ancestry cluster associated with self-reported Caucasian donors included over 65% of the roughly 400 genotyped donors. The study aimed to test whether cataloging public T cell receptors could reveal signatures of past pathogen exposure. The study used immunosequencing to profile the T cell repertoires of more than 650 subjects and linked those repertoires to cytomegalovirus serostatus. Besides the first cohort of 666 subjects, a separate validation cohort made up of over 100 different subjects was used. High-throughput TCR immunosequencing, statistical association of individual TCRs with disease status, and machine learning were combined to predict cytomegalovirus infection status. To study patterns of TCR occurrence, a later analysis re-analyzed previously published TCR beta repertoires from 600 to 750 donors and added high-resolution HLA genotyping. The later analysis used no new phenotypic data to find candidate immune exposures, relying instead on TCR beta sequences and their occurrence across donors. An earlier analysis of 587 of the donors used high-throughput TCR beta sequencing to judge whether each TCR beta V gene segment behaved as functional or pseudogenic. Alongside the repertoire data, information on donor age, sex, ethnicity and CMV serostatus was compiled. In a later genetic analysis, genome-wide SNP genotypes for about 55% of the roughly 670 donors were used, and that subset was treated as a discovery cohort. Every repertoire in the discovery cohort had been generated on one and the same sequencing platform. Class I and class II HLA loci were covered by the typing at four-digit resolution. Typing coverage varied by locus: about 629-630 donors for A, B, C, DRB1 and DQB1; approximately 500 for DQA1; approximately 570 for DPA1; approximately 490 for DPB1. A handful of DR-DQ haplotypes were handled as single units for association and clustering because linkage in the cohort was strong. Among roughly 400 genotyped donors of the cohort, an average of around 240,000 unique TCR beta nucleotide sequences were sequenced per donor, 15% to 20% of them non-productive. Here is what the overall study found, with its caveats: The authors suggested that the approach could potentially be generalized to other disease states and immunological phenotypes. In a later analysis, HLA-associated TCR beta chains showed more clonal expansion and lower generation probabilities than non-associated chains that were equally common. Cytomegalovirus status was reported to be diagnosed by the classifier with high specificity and sensitivity in both the original and validation cohorts. Because the 87-base-pair reads could not distinguish some IMGT-functional V segments, including TRBV6-2 and TRBV6-3, those segments were excluded. CMV serostatus was the only immune exposure information available for the cohort. While some public TCRs were present in many individuals, most TCR sequences turned up only very rarely across donors. The cohort was sequenced for TCR beta chains only, and without alpha or paired-chain data the features that could be detected were limited. In an earlier analysis of over 550 of the donors, most TCR beta V segments were observed in productive rearrangements about 87% or about 30% of the time, broadly matching IMGT annotations. Some 16 rarely observed V segments, including chromosome 9 orphons, were excluded from the earlier analysis of about 500 of the donors because counts were too low. A cluster of highly shared sequence variants was judged likely to be a technical artifact of the sequencing pipeline. In a later analysis, the rate of TCR association differed among HLA loci, with DRB1 alleles having the most associated TCRs and HLA-C alleles having the fewest. Sequencing depth was assumed to be roughly uniform across donors in the presence/absence analyses, though that assumption may not hold. Three of the identified cytomegalovirus-associated TCR beta chains were confirmed in vitro to be specific for cytomegalovirus antigens. In the study, 164 TCR beta chains were listed as associated with cytomegalovirus. At a false discovery rate of 0.05, a later analysis linked some 18,000 TCR beta sequences to specific HLA alleles. Strong co-occurrence of HLA alleles, especially DR and DQ, made assigning TCR associations to individual alleles difficult. Because some donors lacked HLA typing at each locus, the association tests relied only on the typed subset. Compared with the roughly 600-donor mean, donors in an Asian-associated ancestry cluster had fewer N-insertions in productive TCRs, according to a later genetic analysis. Correlated functional status among segregating V segments might reflect linkage disequilibrium, but an unknown experimental factor could not be ruled out. According to a later analysis, parvovirus B19, influenza, CMV and Epstein-Barr virus appeared linked to several top co-occurrence clusters. In a later genetic analysis, a missense DCLRE1C variant was associated with V-gene and J-gene trimming of TCR beta chains, and the association was replicated in an independent cohort. A further reported finding was that TCR beta sequences accurately predicted the HLA-A and HLA-B alleles for most subjects in the first cohort. According to a later analysis, most CMV-associated TCR beta chains appeared to be HLA-restricted, and the HLA associations seemed to be driven largely by CMV exposure.

Library preparation was by the immunoSEQ multiplex PCR assay. For the multiplex PCR, a mixture combining 60 forward primers for TCR Vbeta segments and 13 reverse primers for TCR Jbeta segments was used. A multiplex PCR assay on genomic DNA amplified the CDR3 region of rearranged TCR beta genes. The Illumina HiSeq System was used to sequence the amplified TCR beta libraries as 87-base-pair reads. Regarding the original processing steps: Across the 600 to 700 repertoires, a later analysis counted 60 million to 90 million unique TCR beta chains, around 11 million of which were shared by at least two donors. Raw reads were error-corrected and collapsed into unique sequences with a nearest-neighbor algorithm that merged closely related sequences to remove PCR and sequencing errors. Alignment of CDR3 sequences to IMGT reference sequences was used to assign V, D and J gene segments. Each retained sequence needed at least a six-nucleotide match to both a V gene segment and a J gene segment. A rearrangement counted as productive if the CDR3 had no stop codons and remained in frame with V and J, and every other rearrangement counted as non-productive. Following IMGT convention, CDR3 was defined as the stretch from the second conserved V-encoded cysteine up to the conserved J-encoded phenylalanine. The earlier analysis of fewer than 750 of the donors excluded sequences that lacked an unambiguous match to a single V gene segment. An earlier analysis of 500 to 700 of the donors classified V segments as functional when productive rearrangements were above 56.7% and as segregating when the standard deviation between donors was above 5%. A statistical classification framework was built to diagnose cytomegalovirus status from the catalog of TCR beta chain sequences. In a later analysis, TCR nucleotide sequences were compared against IMGT/GENE-DB human TR gene sequences so that V and J genes could be assigned. The TCRdist pipeline was used in a later analysis to assign CDR3 sequences and most-parsimonious VDJ recombination scenarios. A later analysis defined each TCR beta chain by its CDR3 amino acid sequence plus V-gene family, and excluded reads lacking a unique V-gene family. To address suspected cross-contamination and a sequencing artifact, a later analysis removed around 600 highly shared, low-generation-probability nucleotide sequences. In a later analysis, a clonal expansion index for each public chain was calculated from normalized within-repertoire ranks of inferred template counts. In a later analysis, generation probabilities were computed using a VDJ recombination model fitted to out-of-frame rearrangements, and the results were checked against IGoR. Hypergeometric tests were used in a later analysis to score TCR-TCR, TCR-HLA and TCR-CMV co-occurrence, with a repertoire-size bias correction applied to the TCR pairs. A later analysis estimated false discovery rates by permuting HLA or CMV assignments 20 times. A later analysis grouped co-occurring TCRs with DBSCAN, adding TCRdist sequence similarity when clustering within HLA-allele-positive subsets. Repertoires with fewer than 30,000 or more than 120,000 public chains were left out of co-occurrence clustering, as were a handful of repertoires with anomalous nucleotide sharing. TCRdb stores this immuneACCESS table with in-frame sequences only. Part of the clones is absent; in the studies checked, under half of the shortfall reflects unresolved V genes, and no reason is known for the rest. V and J calls and clone size are those listed in that table; D and trimming were worked out from the DNA. The sample data list 85,000 to 100,000 clones, and approximately 80% of these were observed just once. Jointly, the top ten make up 4.5% to 6% of the sample.

The cohort consisted of fewer than 700 healthy bone marrow donors. Cohort members were all nominally healthy when sampled, although unrecorded immune exposures were likely present. The donor tested CMV seronegative, placing the donor among the 300 to 400 seronegative members of the cohort. A peripheral blood sample was collected from each donor, and TCR beta sequencing was performed on peripheral blood mononuclear cells. The Qiagen DNeasy Blood Extraction Kit was used to extract genomic DNA from the blood cell samples. The chain couples TRBV6-1 to TRBJ2-5, with TRBD1 tentatively as D gene (7 bases match). Sequencing was performed on PBMCs. This TCR derives from a woman between 40 and 50 years old in good health and CMV-seronegative. The CDR3 region reads CASRPGGGGETQYF. The sequenced DNA is TGTGCCAGCAGGCCAGGGGGAGGTGGAGAGACCCAGTACTTC.